Here is one TCR beta chain with its context. The sample is drawn from a study of blood T cell repertoires in COVID-19. CDR3 length: 15 amino acids. Germline-derived CDR1 and CDR2 are SNHLY and FYNNEI. Germline trimming cut 7 bases from V and 0 bases from J; bases unmatched to any gene: 5. TCRdb's table, derived via immunoSEQ multiplex PCR, lists solely in-frame clones and lacks some. Of some 130,000 clones listed, around 83% are singletons. Specimen: peripheral blood. V and J are TRBV2 and TRBJ1-3; 8 nucleotides align to TRBD1. The origin of this receptor is a woman between 50 and 59 years old with acute or convalescent COVID-19. The CDR3 DNA sequence: TGTGCCAGCATCGCAGGACAGGGCTCTGGAAACACCATATATTTT. It yields the protein CASIAGQGSGNTIYF.